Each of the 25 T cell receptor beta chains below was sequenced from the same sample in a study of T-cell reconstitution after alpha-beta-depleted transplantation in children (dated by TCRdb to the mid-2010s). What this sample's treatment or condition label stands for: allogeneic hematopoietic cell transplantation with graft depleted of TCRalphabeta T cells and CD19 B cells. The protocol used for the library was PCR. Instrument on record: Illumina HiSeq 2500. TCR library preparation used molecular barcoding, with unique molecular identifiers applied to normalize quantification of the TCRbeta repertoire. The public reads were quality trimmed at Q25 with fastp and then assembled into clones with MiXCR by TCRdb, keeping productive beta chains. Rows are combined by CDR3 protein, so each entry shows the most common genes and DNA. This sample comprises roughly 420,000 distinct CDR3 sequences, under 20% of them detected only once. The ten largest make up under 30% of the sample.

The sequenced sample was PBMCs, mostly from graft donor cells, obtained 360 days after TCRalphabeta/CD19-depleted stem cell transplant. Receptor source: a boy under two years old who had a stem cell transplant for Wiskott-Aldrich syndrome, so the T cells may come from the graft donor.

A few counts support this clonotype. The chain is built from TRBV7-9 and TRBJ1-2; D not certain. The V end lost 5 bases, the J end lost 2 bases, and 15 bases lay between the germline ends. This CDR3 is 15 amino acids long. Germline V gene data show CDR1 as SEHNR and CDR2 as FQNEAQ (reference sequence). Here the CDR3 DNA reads TGTGCCAGCAGCCCAAAGGCCGGGCCCAACTATGGCTACACCTTC. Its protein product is CASSPKAGPNYGYTF.

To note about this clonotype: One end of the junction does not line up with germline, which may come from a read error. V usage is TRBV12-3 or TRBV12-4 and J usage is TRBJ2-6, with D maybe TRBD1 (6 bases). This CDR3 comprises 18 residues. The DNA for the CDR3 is TGTACCAGCAGTTCCCCCCGGGACATGCACTCTGGGGCCAACGTCCTGACTTTC. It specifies CTSSSPRDMHSGANVLTF.

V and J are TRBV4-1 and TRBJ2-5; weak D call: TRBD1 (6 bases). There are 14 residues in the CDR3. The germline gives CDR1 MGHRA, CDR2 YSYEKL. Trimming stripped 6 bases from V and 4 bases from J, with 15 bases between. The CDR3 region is CASSITTGRETQYF. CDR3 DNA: TGCGCCAGCAGTATAACGACAGGACGAGAGACCCAGTACTTC.

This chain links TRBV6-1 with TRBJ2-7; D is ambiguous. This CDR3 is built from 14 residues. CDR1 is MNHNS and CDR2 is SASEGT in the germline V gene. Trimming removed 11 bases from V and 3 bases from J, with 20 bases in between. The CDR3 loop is CAAAVSRPLYEQYF. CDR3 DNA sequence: TGTGCCGCAGCAGTGTCCCGCCCTCTCTACGAGCAGTACTTC.

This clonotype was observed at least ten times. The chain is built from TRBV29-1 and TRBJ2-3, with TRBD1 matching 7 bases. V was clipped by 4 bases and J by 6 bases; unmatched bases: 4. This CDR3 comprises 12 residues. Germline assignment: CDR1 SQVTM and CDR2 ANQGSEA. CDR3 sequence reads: CSVGQGKDTQYF. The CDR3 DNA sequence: TGCAGCGTTGGACAGGGCAAGGATACGCAGTATTTT.

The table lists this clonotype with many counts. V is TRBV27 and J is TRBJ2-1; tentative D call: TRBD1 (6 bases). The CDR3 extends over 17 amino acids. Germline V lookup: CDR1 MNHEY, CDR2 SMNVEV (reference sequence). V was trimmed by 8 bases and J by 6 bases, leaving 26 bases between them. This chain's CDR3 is CASSPPGWGTGTNEQFF. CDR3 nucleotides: TGTGCCAGCTCTCCCCCCGGGTGGGGAACAGGGACCAATGAGCAGTTCTTC.

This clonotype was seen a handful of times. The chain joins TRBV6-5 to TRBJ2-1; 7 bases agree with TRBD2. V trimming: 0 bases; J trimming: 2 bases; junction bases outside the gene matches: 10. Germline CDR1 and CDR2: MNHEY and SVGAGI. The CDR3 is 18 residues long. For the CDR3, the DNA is TGTGCCAGCAGTTACTCGTTCCCAAGAGGGAGGGCCTACAATGAGCAGTTCTTC. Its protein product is CASSYSFPRGRAYNEQFF.

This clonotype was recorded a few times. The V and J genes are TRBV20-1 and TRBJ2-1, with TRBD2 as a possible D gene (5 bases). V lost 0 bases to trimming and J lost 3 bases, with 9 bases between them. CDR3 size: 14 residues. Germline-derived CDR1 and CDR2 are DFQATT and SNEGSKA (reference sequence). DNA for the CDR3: TGCAGTGCTAGAGATCTACTAGGCTACAATGAGCAGTTCTTC. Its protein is CSARDLLGYNEQFF.

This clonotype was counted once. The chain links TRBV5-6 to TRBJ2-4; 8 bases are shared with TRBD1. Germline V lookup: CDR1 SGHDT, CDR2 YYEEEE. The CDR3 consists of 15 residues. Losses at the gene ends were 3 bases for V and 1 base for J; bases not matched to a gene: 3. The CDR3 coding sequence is TGTGCCAGCAGCTCCCGGGACAGGGCCAAAAACATTCAGTACTTC. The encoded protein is CASSSRDRAKNIQYF.

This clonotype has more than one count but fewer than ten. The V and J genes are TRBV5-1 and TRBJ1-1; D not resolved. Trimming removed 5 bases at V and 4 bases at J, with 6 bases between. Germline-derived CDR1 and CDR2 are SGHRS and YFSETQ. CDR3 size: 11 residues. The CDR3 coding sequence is TGCGCCAGCAGAGAGGGCACTGAAGCTTTCTTT. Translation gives CASREGTEAFF.

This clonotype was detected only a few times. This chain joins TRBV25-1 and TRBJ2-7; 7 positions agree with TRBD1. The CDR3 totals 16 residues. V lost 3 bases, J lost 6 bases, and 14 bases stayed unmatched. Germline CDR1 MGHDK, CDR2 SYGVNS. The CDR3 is CASSDRSRQGRPEQYF. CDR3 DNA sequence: TGTGCCAGCAGTGACCGTAGTCGACAGGGAAGGCCCGAGCAGTACTTC.

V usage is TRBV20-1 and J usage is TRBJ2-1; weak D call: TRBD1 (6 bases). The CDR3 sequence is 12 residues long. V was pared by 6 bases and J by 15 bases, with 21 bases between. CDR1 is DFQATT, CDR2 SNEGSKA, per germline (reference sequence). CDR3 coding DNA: TGCAGTGCCTCATCCGGGGAGCTAGGGGGGTTCTTC. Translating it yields CSASSGELGGFF.

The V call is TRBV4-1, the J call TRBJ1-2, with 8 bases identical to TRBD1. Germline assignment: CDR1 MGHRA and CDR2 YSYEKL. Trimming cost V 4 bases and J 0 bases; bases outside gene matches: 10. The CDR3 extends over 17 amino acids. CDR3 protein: CASSPTRDRTSNYGYTF. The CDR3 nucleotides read TGCGCCAGCAGCCCAACCCGGGACAGGACGTCTAACTATGGCTACACCTTC.

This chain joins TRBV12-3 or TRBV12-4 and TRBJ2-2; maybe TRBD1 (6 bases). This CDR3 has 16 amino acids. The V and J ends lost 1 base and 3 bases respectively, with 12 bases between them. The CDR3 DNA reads TGTGCCAGCAGTTTAGTGCAGGGGCGGTACACCGGGGAGCTGTTTTTT. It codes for CASSLVQGRYTGELFF.

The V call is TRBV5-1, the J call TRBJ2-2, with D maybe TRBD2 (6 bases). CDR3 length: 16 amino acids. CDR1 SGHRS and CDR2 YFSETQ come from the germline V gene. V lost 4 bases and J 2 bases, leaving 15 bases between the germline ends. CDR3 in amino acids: CASSQGQGGNTGELFF. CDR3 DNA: TGCGCCAGCAGCCAAGGGCAGGGAGGCAACACCGGGGAGCTGTTTTTT.

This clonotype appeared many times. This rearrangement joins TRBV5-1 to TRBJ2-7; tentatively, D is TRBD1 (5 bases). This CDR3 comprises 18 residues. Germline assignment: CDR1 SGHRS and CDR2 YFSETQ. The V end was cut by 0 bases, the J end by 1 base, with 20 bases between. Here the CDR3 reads CASSLAGWSGMGSYEQYF. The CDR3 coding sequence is TGCGCCAGCAGCTTGGCCGGCTGGTCAGGGATGGGTTCCTACGAGCAGTACTTC.

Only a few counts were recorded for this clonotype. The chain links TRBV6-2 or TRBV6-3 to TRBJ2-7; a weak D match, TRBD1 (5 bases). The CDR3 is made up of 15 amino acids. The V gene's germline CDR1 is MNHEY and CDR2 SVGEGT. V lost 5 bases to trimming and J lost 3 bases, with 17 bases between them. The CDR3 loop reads CASSNQGNPIYEQYF. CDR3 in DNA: TGTGCCAGCAGTAACCAGGGAAATCCTATCTACGAGCAGTACTTC.

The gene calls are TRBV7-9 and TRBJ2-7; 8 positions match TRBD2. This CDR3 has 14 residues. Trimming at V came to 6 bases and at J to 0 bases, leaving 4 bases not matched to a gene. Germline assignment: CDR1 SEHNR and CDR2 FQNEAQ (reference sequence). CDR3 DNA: TGTGCCAGCAGAACTAGCGGCGGCTCCTACGAGCAGTACTTC. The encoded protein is CASRTSGGSYEQYF.

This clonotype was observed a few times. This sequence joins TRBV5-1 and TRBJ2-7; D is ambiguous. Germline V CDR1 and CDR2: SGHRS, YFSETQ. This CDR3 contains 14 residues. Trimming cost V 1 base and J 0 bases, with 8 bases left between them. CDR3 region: CASSLLDGSYEQYF. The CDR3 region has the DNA TGCGCCAGCAGCTTGTTAGACGGCTCCTACGAGCAGTACTTC.

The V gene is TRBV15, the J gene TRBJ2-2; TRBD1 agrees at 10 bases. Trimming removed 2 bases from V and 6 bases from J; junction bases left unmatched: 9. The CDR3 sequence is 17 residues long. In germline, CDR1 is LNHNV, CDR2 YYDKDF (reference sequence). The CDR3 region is CATSRFDGTGAAGELFF. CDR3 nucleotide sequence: TGTGCCACCAGCAGATTCGACGGGACAGGGGCCGCCGGGGAGCTGTTTTTT.

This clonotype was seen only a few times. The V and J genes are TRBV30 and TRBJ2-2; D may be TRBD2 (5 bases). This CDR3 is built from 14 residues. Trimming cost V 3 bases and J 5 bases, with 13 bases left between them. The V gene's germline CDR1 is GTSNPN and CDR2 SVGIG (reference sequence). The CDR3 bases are TGTGCCTGGAGCCCTTACCGGGGAACCGGGGAGCTGTTTTTT. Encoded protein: CAWSPYRGTGELFF.

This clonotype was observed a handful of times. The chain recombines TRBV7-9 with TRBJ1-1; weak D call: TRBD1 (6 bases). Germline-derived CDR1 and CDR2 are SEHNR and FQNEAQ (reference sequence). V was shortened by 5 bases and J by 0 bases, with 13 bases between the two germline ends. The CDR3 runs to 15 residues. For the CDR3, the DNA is TGTGCCAGCAGCCCGGGGGGCCCAATGAACACTGAAGCTTTCTTT. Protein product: CASSPGGPMNTEAFF.

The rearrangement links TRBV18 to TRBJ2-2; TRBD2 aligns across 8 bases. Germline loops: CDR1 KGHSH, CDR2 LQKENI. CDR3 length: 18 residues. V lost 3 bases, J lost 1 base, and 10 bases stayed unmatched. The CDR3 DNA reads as TGTGCCAGCTCACCTCTACCCGGACTAGCTTTGAACACCGGGGAGCTGTTTTTT. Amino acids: CASSPLPGLALNTGELFF.

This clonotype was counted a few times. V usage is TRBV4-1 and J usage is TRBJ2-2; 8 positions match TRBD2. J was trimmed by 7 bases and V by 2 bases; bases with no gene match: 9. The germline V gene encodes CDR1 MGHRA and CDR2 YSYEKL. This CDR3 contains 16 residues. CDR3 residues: CASSQPRRLAHGELFF. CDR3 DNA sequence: TGCGCCAGCAGCCAACCCCGACGACTAGCGCACGGGGAGCTGTTTTTT.

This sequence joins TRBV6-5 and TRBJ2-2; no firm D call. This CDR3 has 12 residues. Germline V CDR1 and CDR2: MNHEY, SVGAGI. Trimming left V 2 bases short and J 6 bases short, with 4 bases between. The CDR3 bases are TGTGCCAGCAGTTACAGGGCCGGGGAGCTGTTTTTT. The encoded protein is CASSYRAGELFF.